The rows below give T cell receptor beta chains drawn from one sample of a study of blood T cell repertoires in COVID-19. Data came from immunoSEQ multiplex PCR; TCRdb stores just in-frame clones and leaves some out. The sample holds around 200,000 clones, around 87% seen once. Sequencing used peripheral blood. The receptors shown here come from a man aged 40-49 years with active or convalescent COVID-19. CDR3s include the opening cysteine and the closing phenylalanine or tryptophan.

v_gene,CDR3aa
TRBV24-1,CATSSGRLGYTF
TRBV28,CASRQADRKNQPQHF
TRBV25-1,CASSPRDGTYEQYF
TRBV7-9,CASSLPTPQETQYF
TRBV30,CAWSQGAGEQYF
TRBV11-3,CASSLQNSYEQYF
TRBV15,CATSIARNTGELFF
TRBV7-9,CASSLAADSPLHF
TRBV28,CASSLGTGVHTEAFF
TRBV5-4,CASSLGTAGGDEQYF